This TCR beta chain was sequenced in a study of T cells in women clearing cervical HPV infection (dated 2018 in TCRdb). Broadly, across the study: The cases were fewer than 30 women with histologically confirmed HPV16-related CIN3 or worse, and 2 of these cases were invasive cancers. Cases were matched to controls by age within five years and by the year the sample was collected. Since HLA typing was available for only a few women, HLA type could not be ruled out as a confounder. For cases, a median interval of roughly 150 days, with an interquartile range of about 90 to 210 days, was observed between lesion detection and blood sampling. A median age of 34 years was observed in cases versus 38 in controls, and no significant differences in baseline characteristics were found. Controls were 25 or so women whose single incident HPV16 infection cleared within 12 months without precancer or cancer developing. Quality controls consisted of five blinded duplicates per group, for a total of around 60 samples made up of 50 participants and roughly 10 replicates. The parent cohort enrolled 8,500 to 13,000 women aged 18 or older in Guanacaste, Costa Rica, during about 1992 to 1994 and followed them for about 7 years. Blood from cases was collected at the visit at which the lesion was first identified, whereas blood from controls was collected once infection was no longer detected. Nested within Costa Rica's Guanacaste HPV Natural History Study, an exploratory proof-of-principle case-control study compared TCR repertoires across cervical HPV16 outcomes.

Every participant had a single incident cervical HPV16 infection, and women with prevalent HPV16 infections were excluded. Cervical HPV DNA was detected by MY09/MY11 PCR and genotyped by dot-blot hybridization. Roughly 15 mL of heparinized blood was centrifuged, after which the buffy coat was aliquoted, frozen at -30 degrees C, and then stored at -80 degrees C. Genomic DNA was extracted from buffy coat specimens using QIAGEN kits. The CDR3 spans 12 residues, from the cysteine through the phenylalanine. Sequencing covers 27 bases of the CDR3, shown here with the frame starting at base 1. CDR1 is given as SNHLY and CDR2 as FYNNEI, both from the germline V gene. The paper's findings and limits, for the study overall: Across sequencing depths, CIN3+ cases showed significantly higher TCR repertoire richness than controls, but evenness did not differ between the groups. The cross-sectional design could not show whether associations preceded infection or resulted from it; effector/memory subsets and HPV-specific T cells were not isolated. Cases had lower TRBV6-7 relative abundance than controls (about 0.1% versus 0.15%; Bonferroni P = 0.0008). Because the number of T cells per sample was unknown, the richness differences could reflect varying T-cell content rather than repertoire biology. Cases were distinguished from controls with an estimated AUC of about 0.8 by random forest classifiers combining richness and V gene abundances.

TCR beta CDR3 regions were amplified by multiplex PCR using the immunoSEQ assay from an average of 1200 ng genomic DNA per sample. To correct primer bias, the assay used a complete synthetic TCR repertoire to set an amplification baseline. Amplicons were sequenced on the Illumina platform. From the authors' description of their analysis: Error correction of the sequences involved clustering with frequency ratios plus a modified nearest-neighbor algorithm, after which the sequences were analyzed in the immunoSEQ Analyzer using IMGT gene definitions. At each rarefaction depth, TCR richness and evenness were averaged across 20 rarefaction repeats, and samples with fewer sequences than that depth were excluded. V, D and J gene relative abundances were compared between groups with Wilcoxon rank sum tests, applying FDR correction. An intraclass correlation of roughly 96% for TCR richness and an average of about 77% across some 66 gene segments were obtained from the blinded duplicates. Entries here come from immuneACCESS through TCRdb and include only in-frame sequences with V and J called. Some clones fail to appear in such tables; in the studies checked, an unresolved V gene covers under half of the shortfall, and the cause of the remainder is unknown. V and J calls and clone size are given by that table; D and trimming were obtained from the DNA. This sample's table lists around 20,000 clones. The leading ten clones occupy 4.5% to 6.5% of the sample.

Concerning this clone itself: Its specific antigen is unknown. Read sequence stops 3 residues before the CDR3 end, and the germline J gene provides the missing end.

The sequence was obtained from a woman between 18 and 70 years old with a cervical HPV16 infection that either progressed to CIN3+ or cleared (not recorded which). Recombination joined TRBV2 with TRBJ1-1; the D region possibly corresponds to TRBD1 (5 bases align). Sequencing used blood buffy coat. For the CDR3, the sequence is CASSSGPLGAFF. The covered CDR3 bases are TGTGCCAGCAGTTCAGGGCCCTTAGGA.